Reported below is one T cell receptor beta chain. Its antigen is as yet unknown. TCRdb re-derived calls from the 5' RACE reads in MiXCR, one entry per CDR3 protein. This sample carries about 570,000 distinct CDR3 sequences, around a tenth of them seen once, and the ten largest clones take roughly 3%. The CDR3 spans 14 residues. With 3 bases clipped from V and 16 bases from J, the junction kept 13 bases outside the gene matches. This sample was taken from a study of identical twins. Findings and caveats of the study: Out-of-frame TCR alpha sharing observed in monozygotic twins exceeded model estimates.

These data were also reused for a study on yellow fever vaccine responses in identical twins.

The receptor was derived from a woman younger than 30 in good health. Sample: PBMCs. This rearrangement joins TRBV12-3 or TRBV12-4 to TRBJ1-4; TRBD1 aligns across 8 bases. The CDR3 DNA is TGTGCCAGCAGTTTCTCGGACAGGGATCCCGGGGCGTTTTTT. It yields the protein CASSFSDRDPGAFF.